This section outlines one TCR beta chain sequence together with its context. The source of the sample is a study of blood T cell repertoires in COVID-19. Across the whole study: Some COVID-19 samples were acute and others convalescent; all came from the United States, Italy and Spain. Sources were T cells, B-cell-depleted T cells, or PBMCs; the material itself was cDNA or gDNA.

Under the authors' procedure: The assay estimated nucleated cells by amplifying reference gene primers. Using immunoSEQ multiplex PCR, the repertoire was profiled, and TCRdb retains in-frame clones only, with some absent. D and trimming come from the DNA, and the V and J calls and clone size come from that table. The table lists 97,000 or so clones, around 73% of them singletons, with around 9.6% in the top ten. Germline V CDR1 and CDR2: MDHEN, SYDVKM. CDR3 length equals 16 residues. With 4 bases removed from V and 0 bases from J, the gap between germline ends came to 13 bases. This chain links TRBV28 with TRBJ1-5; maybe TRBD1 (6 bases). The sequence was collected from a man in his sixties with active or convalescent COVID-19. The sample taken for sequencing was peripheral blood. CDR3 sequence reads: CASSSQGWDSNQPQHF. CDR3 DNA sequence: TGTGCCAGCAGTTCCCAGGGGTGGGATAGCAATCAGCCCCAGCATTTT.